This T cell receptor (beta chain) was sequenced for a study of blood T cell repertoires in COVID-19. Overall study: PBMCs, B-cell-depleted T cells, or T cells provided the cDNA or gDNA that made up the material.

Clinical histories supplied by participants themselves formed the basis of cohort assignment. The germline gives CDR1 LNHDA, CDR2 SQIVND (reference sequence). V was pared by 3 bases and J by 2 bases, with 11 bases of the junction left unmatched. The CDR3 consists of 17 residues. Method: immunoSEQ multiplex PCR; TCRdb's copy keeps in-frame clones and lacks some. The table has about 230,000 clones, roughly 90% seen once. Sequenced input: PBMCs or T cells enriched from blood (not recorded which). The chain recombines TRBV19 with TRBJ2-3; 7 nucleotides align to TRBD2. The clonotype was recovered from a woman aged 25 to 45 with acute COVID-19. CDR3 amino acids: CASSITTGGSYTDTQYF. The CDR3 DNA follows: TGTGCCAGTAGTATCACCACGGGGGGTTCATACACAGATACGCAGTATTTT.